This T cell receptor beta chain derives from a study of blood T cells in healthy people across ages. A J-beta primer mix and a sample-barcoded 5' primer were used in a second PCR of about 7 to 12 cycles. From the 5' RACE reads, TCRdb called clonotypes with MiXCR, one entry per CDR3 protein. The sample has about 640,000 distinct CDR3 sequences; 58% are singletons. General study findings and limits: The recorded TCR beta diversity per million T cells decreased in a roughly linear manner with age.

Concerning this clonotype itself: Its antigen remains unidentified.

The receptor's source is a man in his fifties or sixties in good health. The specimen sequenced was blood.

The CDR3 sequence is CSVGQGSGYTF. Here the CDR3 DNA reads TGCAGCGTTGGACAGGGCTCTGGCTACACCTTC. V is TRBV29-1 and J is TRBJ1-2; 7 nucleotides line up with TRBD1. V was clipped by 4 bases and J by 7 bases; unmatched bases: 3. CDR1 and CDR2 (germline): SQVTM, ANQGSEA. The CDR3 length is 11 residues.